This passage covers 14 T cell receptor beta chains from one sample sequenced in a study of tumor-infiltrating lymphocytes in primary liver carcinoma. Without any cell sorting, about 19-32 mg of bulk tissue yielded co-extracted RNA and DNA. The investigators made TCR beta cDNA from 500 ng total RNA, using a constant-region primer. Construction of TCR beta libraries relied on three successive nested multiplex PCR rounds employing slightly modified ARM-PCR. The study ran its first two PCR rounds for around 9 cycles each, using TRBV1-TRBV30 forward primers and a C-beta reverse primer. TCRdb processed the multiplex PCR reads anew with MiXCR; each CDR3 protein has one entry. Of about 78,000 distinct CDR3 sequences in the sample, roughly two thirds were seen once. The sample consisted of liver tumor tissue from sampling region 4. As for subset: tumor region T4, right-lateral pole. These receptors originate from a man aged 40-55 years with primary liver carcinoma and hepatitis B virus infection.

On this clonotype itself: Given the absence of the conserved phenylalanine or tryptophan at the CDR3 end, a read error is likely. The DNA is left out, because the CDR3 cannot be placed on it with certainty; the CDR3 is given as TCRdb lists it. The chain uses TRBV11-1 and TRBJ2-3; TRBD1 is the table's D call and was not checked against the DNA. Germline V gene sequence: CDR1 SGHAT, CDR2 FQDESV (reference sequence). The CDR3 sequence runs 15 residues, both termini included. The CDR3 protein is CVSSLGRGRVDTQYS.

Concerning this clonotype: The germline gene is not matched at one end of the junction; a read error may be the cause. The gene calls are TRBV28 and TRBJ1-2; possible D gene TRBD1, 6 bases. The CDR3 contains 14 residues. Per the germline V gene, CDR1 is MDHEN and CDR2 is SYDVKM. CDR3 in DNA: TGTGTCAGCAAATACAGGGATCGTGACTACGGCTACACCTTC. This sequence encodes CVSKYRDRDYGYTF.

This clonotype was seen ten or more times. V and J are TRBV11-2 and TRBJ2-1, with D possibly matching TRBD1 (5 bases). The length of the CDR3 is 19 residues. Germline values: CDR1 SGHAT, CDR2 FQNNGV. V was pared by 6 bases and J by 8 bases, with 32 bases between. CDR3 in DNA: TGTGCCAGCAGGCGCGCAATCCGGATCCGGACAAGAGTCCAGGATGAGCAGTTCTTC. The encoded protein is CASRRAIRIRTRVQDEQFF.

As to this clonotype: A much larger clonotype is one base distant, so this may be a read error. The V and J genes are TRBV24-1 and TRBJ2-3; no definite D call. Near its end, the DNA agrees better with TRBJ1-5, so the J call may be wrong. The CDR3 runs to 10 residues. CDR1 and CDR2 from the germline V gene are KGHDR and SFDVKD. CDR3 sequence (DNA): TGTGCCACCTTGCCAGATACGCAGCATTTT. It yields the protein CATLPDTQHF.

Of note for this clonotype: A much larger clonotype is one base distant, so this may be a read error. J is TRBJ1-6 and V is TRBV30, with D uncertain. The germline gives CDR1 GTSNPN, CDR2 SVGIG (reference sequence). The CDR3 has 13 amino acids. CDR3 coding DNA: TGTGGCGGCTCAGAGACCTATAATTCACCCCTCCACTTT. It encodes CGGSETYNSPLHF.

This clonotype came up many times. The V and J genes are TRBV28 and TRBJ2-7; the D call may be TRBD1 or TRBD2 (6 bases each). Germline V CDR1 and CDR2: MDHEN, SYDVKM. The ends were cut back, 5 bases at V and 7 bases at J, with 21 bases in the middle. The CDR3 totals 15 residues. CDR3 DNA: TGTGCCAGCAGTCCCGGAGGGGGGAGGACTAAAGAGCAGTACTTC. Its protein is CASSPGGGRTKEQYF.

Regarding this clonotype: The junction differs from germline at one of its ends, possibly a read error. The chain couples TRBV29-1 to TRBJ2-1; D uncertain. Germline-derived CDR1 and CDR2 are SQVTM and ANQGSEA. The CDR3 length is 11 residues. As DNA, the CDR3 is TGCAGCATTGAAGGGATCAATGAGCAGTTCTTC. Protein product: CSIEGINEQFF.

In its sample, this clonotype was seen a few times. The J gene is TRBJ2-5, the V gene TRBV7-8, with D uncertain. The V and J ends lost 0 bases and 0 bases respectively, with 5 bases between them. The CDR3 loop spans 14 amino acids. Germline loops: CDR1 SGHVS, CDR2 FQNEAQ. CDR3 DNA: TGTGCCAGCAGCTTAGCAGTGTACCAAGAGACCCAGTACTTC. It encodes CASSLAVYQETQYF.

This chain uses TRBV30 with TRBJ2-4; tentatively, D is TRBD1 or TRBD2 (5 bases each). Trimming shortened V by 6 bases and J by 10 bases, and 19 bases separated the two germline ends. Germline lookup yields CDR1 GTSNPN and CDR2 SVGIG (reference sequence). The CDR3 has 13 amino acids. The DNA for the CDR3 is TGTGCCTGCTCGGGACGGGAAAGTGATATTCAGTACTTC. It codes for CACSGRESDIQYF.

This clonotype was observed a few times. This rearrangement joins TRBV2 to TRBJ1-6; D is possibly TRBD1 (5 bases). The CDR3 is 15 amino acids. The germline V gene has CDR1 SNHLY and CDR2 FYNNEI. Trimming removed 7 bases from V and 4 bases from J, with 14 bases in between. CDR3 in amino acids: CASIERGEYNSPLHF. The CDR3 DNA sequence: TGTGCCAGCATAGAAAGGGGCGAGTATAATTCACCCCTCCACTTT.

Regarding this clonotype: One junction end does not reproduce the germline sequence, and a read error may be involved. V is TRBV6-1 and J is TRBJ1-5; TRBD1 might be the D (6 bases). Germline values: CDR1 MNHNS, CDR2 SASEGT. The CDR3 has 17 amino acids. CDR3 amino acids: CVSKAGQGPNPNQPQHF. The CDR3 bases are TGTGTCAGCAAGGCGGGCCAGGGGCCGAACCCCAATCAGCCCCAGCATTTT.

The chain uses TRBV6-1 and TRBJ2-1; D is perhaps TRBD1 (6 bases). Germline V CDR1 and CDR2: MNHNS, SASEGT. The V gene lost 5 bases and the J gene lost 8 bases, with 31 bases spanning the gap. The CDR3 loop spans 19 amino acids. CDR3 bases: TGTGCCAGCAGTAATCCTACAGGGAAGACCGCGGTTGGGAGCGATGAGCAGTTCTTC. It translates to CASSNPTGKTAVGSDEQFF.

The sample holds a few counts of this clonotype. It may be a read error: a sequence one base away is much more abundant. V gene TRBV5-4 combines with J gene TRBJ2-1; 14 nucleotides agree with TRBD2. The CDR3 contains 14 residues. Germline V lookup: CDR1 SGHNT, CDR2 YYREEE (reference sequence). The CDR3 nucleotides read TGTGCCACCAGCGGGGGACTAGCGGGAGATGAGCAGTTCTTC. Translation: CATSGGLAGDEQFF.

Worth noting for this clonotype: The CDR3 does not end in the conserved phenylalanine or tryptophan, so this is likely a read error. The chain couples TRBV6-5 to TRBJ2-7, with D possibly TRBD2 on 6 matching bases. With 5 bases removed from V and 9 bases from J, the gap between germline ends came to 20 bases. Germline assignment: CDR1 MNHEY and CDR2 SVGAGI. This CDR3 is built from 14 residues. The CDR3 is CASSPRGGEVGQYL. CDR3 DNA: TGTGCCAGCAGTCCCCGTGGAGGGGAGGTAGGGCAGTACCTC.